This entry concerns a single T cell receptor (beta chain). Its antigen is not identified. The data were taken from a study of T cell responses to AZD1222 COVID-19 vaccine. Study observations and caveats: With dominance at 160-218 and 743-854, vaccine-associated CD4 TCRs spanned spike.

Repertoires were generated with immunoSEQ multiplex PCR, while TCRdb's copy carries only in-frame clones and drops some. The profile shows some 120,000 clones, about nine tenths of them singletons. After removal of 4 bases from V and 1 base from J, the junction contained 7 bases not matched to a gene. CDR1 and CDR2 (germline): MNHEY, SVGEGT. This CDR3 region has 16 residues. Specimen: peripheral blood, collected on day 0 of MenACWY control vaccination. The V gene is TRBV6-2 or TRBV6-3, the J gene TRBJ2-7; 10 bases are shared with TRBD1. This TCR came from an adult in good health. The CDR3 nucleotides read TGTGCCAGCAGTTTCGACAGGGGGCCTGGGTCCTACGAGCAGTACTTC. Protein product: CASSFDRGPGSYEQYF.